The T cell receptor beta chain under discussion was sequenced for a study of cytomegalovirus exposure and HLA in healthy donors. With 7 bases clipped from V and 8 bases from J, the junction kept 11 bases outside the gene matches. CDR3 size: 14 residues. Germline V gene lookup returns CDR1 MNHNS and CDR2 SASEGT. Study-wide findings and caveats: A later analysis found common viral pathogens apparently linked to several of the most significant clusters. Trimming of TCR beta V- and J-genes showed a link, identified in a later analysis, to a missense DCLRE1C variant. The classifier, whose performance was assessed in both the original and validation cohorts, reportedly diagnosed cytomegalovirus status with high specificity and sensitivity.

In the case of this clone: Antigen unknown.

PCR primers comprised 60 Vbeta and 13 Jbeta primers. Sequencing was performed with immunoSEQ multiplex PCR; in TCRdb, only in-frame clones are kept and a portion is missing. The sample has roughly 90,000 clones, around 89% seen once. This sequence was found in a man younger than 35 in good health and CMV-seronegative. Sequenced: PBMCs. J is TRBJ1-2 and V is TRBV6-1, with 9 bases fitting TRBD1. The CDR3 region has the DNA TGTGCCAGCATTGGGACAGGGAAATCTAACGGCTACACCTTC. This sequence encodes CASIGTGKSNGYTF.